This T cell receptor beta chain stems from a study of T cells in localized non-small cell lung cancer (TCRdb year 2020). At the level of the whole study: The study examined T cell repertoires in 200 to 250 patients with early-stage NSCLC and compared tumors with uninvolved tumor-adjacent lungs. Of the NSCLC patients, around 130 were male and about 97 were female, and the mean age was around 66 years. The cohort comprised approximately 240 treatment-naïve NSCLC patients with resected, localized lung tumors. Results the study describes overall, beyond this receptor: Uninvolved tumor-adjacent lung showed the highest T cell clonality, higher than tumor, which suggests more focused antigenic responses in the adjacent lung. Longer overall survival was associated with higher blood T cell density, whereas shorter survival was associated with higher adjacent-lung clonality. A median of about 53 of the top 100 tumor clones were detected in paired uninvolved adjacent lung, and some 28 of these tumor clones were also found among the top 100 clones of the paired uninvolved adjacent lung. Multi-region tumor sequencing was not performed, so intratumor heterogeneity could not be excluded. Because the study design was exploratory, TCR variables were selected using unadjusted p-values without false-discovery rate correction.

With regard to this clone: The antigen it recognizes is unknown. There are no base qualities to consult, and no much larger clone falls within one base.

The junction carries 18 bases between V and J, which are trimmed by 1 base and 6 bases respectively. CDR1 and CDR2, per the germline V gene (reference sequence), are GTSNPN and SVGIG. The CDR3, from cysteine to phenylalanine, totals 15 residues. Only the CDR3 DNA is retained, 45 bases long and in frame from the first base. TCR beta CDR3 regions were sequenced from DNA using the immunoSEQ Assay. The paper's data handling went like this. To compute T cell density, TCR beta template counts were normalized to usable DNA, which was estimated by amplifying housekeeping genes. Richness was estimated with the preseqR package, extrapolating to 400,000 templates for PBMC samples and 120,000 templates for tissue samples. Clonality was calculated as one minus Pielou's evenness. To identify tissue-enriched TCRs, differential abundance testing was run on productive amino-acid clonotypes with a minimum total count of 5 and an alpha of 0.1. The Jaccard Index and the Morisita Overlap Index were used to quantify repertoire overlap between compartments. TCR beta CDR3s were clustered by GLIPH together with public tetramer-defined viral CDR3s, and at least three viral sequences plus V-gene enrichment were required for viral motifs. This is the immuneACCESS table as TCRdb keeps it, with only in-frame sequences that have V and J called. A part of the clones is gone; compared with another copy, unresolved V genes explain less than half, and the rest is unexplained. Clone size and V and J calls were adopted from that table, with D and trimming inferred from the DNA. The sample table shows 15,000 to 20,000 clones, and around 88% are seen once. The ten largest clones capture about 32% of the sample.

At diagnosis, tumor, uninvolved tumor-adjacent lung and peripheral blood were collected and then preserved as a mix of FFPE and fresh-frozen material. For TCR repertoire profiling, the blood samples were analyzed as peripheral blood mononuclear cells. Sequencing was performed on peripheral blood, taken before any cancer treatment. The source is a male donor at least 60 years old with stage III lung adenocarcinoma. The sequence joins TRBV30 to TRBJ1-1, and possibly TRBD1, on 5 matching bases. The sequence in DNA is TGTGCCTGGAGTGGAGACAGTCGGGCGGTGGCTGAAGCTTTCTTT. It translates to CAWSGDSRAVAEAFF.